This entry concerns a single T cell receptor (beta chain). Nashville, Tennessee was home to all donors, who were Caucasian adults. V trimming: 0 bases; J trimming: 6 bases; junction bases outside the gene matches: 2. The CDR3 length is 14 residues. The germline gives CDR1 MDHEN, CDR2 SYDVKM. This specimen comes from a study of shared clonotypes between healthy human individuals. Study-wide background: Three plates each covered CD4 naive and memory; CD8 naive two, CD8 memory one.

TCRdb's copy holds only in-frame clones and misses some; the assay was immunoSEQ multiplex PCR. The sample includes approximately 1,500,000 clones, 95% to 99% seen only once; the top ten take 0.4% to 0.55%. This TCR was sampled from a man between 25 and 39 years old in good health. V gene TRBV28 combines with J gene TRBJ1-1; 9 nucleotides align to TRBD1. The material sequenced was naive CD4+ T cells sorted from blood. Subset in this sample: CD45RA+ positively selected. CDR3 sequence reads: CASSLWTGGPEAFF. CDR3 sequence (DNA): TGTGCCAGCAGTTTATGGACAGGGGGACCTGAAGCTTTCTTT.